This section outlines one T cell receptor beta chain sequence together with its context. Authors' methods: From reference gene primer amplification, estimates of nucleated cell counts were derived. Profiled with immunoSEQ multiplex PCR; TCRdb holds only in-frame clones, not every one. V, J and clone size reflect that table, while D and trimming were determined from the DNA. Of about 150,000 clones in the sample, 75% to 90% were seen once. The data originate from a study of blood T cell repertoires in COVID-19. Study-level background: Collection of acute and convalescent COVID-19 samples took place in the United States, Italy and Spain. PBMCs, B-cell-depleted T cells, or T cells were the source of the cDNA or gDNA that made up the material.

This CDR3 region has 16 residues. The germline V gene encodes CDR1 MNHEY and CDR2 SVGAGI. V lost 0 bases, J lost 3 bases, and 4 bases stayed unmatched. The sequencing sample was made of peripheral blood. The rearrangement links TRBV6-5 to TRBJ2-2; TRBD1 matches 7 bases. This clonotype was obtained from a man younger than 30 with COVID-19, enrolled during active disease. The CDR3 is CASSYSRGRDTGELFF. CDR3 coding DNA: TGTGCCAGCAGTTACTCAAGGGGGCGGGACACCGGGGAGCTGTTTTTT.